A single TCR beta chain is shown here with its context. Only in-frame clones appear in the TCRdb table, and some are missing; sequencing was by immunoSEQ multiplex PCR. The repertoire holds under 350,000 clones, with 85% to 90% as singletons. The V gene lost 2 bases and the J gene lost 10 bases, with 15 bases spanning the gap. This CDR3 has 15 amino acids. The germline V gene has CDR1 SGHTA and CDR2 FQGNSA. This sample was taken from a study of blood T cell repertoires in COVID-19. Study-wide context: The cDNA or gDNA used as material had been derived from T cells, B-cell-depleted T cells, or PBMCs.

The J gene is TRBJ1-6, the V gene TRBV7-2, with TRBD1 as a possible D gene (5 bases). Sequencing input: PBMCs or T cells enriched from blood (not recorded which). The receptor was derived from a woman between 55 and 75 years old who had recovered from COVID-19. The CDR3 sequence: CASSLRAREESPLHF. In DNA form, the CDR3 reads TGTGCCAGCAGCTTAAGGGCCAGGGAGGAATCACCCCTCCACTTT.